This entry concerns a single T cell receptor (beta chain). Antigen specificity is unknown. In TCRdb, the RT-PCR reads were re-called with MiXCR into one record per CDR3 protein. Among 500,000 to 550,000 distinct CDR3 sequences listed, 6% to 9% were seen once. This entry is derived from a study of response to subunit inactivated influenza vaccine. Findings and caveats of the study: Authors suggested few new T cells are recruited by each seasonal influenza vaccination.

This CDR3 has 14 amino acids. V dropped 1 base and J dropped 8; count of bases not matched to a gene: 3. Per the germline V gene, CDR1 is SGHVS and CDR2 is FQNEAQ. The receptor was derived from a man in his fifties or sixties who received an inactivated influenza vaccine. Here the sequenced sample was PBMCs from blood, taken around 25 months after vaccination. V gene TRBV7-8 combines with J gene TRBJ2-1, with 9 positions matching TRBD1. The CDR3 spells CASSLGTGGHEQFF. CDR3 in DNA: TGTGCCAGCAGCTTAGGTACAGGGGGCCATGAGCAGTTCTTC.